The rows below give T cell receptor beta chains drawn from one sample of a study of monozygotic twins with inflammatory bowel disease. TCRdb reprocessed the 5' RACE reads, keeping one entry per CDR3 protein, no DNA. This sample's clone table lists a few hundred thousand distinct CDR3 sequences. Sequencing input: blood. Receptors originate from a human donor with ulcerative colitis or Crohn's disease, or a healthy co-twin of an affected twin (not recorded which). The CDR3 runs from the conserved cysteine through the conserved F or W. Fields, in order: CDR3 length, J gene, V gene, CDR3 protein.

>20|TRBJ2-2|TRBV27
CASSLRRTSGRAFDTGELFF
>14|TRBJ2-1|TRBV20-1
CSATRQGAYNEQFF
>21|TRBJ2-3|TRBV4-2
CASSQPVPGKAESGSTDTQYF
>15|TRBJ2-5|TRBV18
CASSPMPGPKETQYF
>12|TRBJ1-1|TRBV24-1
CATSDFNTEAFF
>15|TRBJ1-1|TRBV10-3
CAISDGRVSNTEAFF
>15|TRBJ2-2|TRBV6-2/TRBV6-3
CASSRDSLNTGELFF
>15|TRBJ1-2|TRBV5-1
CASSSRDRVRYGYTF
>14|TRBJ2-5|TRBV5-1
CASTDRGRQETQYF
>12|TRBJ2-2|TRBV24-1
CATSVGTGELFF
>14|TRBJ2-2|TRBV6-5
CASSYWENTGELFF